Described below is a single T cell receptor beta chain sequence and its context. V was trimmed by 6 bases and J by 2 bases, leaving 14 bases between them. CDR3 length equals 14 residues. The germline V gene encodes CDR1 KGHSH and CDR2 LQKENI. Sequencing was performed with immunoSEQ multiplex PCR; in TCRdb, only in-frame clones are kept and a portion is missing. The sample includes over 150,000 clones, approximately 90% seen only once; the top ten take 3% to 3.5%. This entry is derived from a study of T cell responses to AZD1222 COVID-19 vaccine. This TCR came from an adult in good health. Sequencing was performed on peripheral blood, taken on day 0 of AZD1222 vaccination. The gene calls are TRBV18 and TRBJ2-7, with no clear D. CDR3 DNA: TGTGCCAGCTCCCCCCCGGCGGCGACCTACGAGCAGTACTTC. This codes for CASSPPAATYEQYF.